The next 13 T cell receptor beta chains were all read from a single sample in a study of blood T cell repertoires in COVID-19. Assay used: immunoSEQ multiplex PCR; TCRdb lists only in-frame clones, some missing. This sample yields approximately 350,000 clones, of which 83% are seen a single time; 5% to 5.5% belongs to the top ten. Sequenced input: PBMCs or T cells enriched from blood (not recorded which). The receptors were gathered from a woman in her forties or fifties who had recovered from COVID-19.

The chain combines TRBV19 with TRBJ2-5, with 12 bases lining up with TRBD1. This CDR3 region has 17 residues. The germline V gene encodes CDR1 LNHDA and CDR2 SQIVND (reference sequence). The J segment lost 3 bases and the V segment lost 5 bases, leaving 10 bases of the junction unmatched. In DNA, the CDR3 is TGTGCCAGTAGTTCCCCCCTCGGGACAGGGGGCAAAGAGACCCAGTACTTC. It encodes CASSSPLGTGGKETQYF.

The rearrangement joins TRBV6-4 to TRBJ2-7, with TRBD2 identical over 8 bases. CDR3 size: 13 residues. The junction had 5 bases not matched to a gene; V was cut back by 5 bases and J by 5 bases. Per germline, CDR1 MRHNA and CDR2 SNTAGT. The CDR3 region is CASSLDSGNEQYF. The CDR3 coding sequence is TGTGCCAGCAGTTTGGATAGCGGGAACGAGCAGTACTTC.

V gene TRBV6-1 combines with J gene TRBJ2-1; TRBD2 matches 11 bases. Germline V gives CDR1 MNHNS, CDR2 SASEGT. The trim removed 4 bases at V and 2 bases at J, leaving 4 bases unmatched. The CDR3 spans 16 residues. The CDR3 DNA sequence: TGTGCCAGCAGTGCAATAGCGGGAGGGCCCTACAATGAGCAGTTCTTC. Translating gives CASSAIAGGPYNEQFF.

The rearrangement links TRBV19 to TRBJ1-2; D is possibly TRBD1 (5 bases). The CDR3 covers 13 residues. The germline V gene has CDR1 LNHDA and CDR2 SQIVND (reference sequence). With 1 base removed from V and 4 bases from J, the gap between germline ends came to 7 bases. This chain's CDR3 is CASSIGQSYGYTF. DNA for the CDR3: TGTGCCAGTAGTATAGGACAGAGCTATGGCTACACCTTC.

This chain links TRBV7-7 with TRBJ2-5; D remains ambiguous. There are 13 residues in the CDR3. Germline values: CDR1 SSHAT, CDR2 FNYEAQ (reference sequence). V lost 5 bases and J 0 bases, leaving 7 bases between the germline ends. CDR3 in DNA: TGTGCCAGCAGCCCGAGATACCAAGAGACCCAGTACTTC. Encoded protein: CASSPRYQETQYF.

The V call is TRBV3-1 (or the pseudogene TRBV3-2), the J call TRBJ1-2, with no clear D. Trimming took off 0 bases at V and 4 bases at J, with 9 bases between the two ends. Germline-derived CDR1 and CDR2 are LGHDT and YNNKEL (reference sequence). The CDR3 length is 14 residues. The CDR3: CASSQDAEPYGYTF. The CDR3, as DNA: TGTGCCAGCAGCCAAGATGCGGAGCCCTATGGCTACACCTTC.

The chain employs TRBV7-9 and TRBJ1-6; TRBD1 might be the D (6 bases). The V gene's germline CDR1 is SEHNR and CDR2 FQNEAQ (reference sequence). The CDR3 sequence is 16 residues long. The ends were cut back, 4 bases at V and 10 bases at J, with 20 bases in the middle. The CDR3 nucleotides are TGTGCCAGCAGCTCCTCCAGCGGGGGGGCAGGGTCACCCCTCCACTTT. This translates into CASSSSSGGAGSPLHF. Drawing the rest from reference TRBV7-9 and TRBJ1-6, the complete variable domain is DTGVSQNPRHKITKRGQNVTFRCDPISEHNRLYWYRQTLGQGPEFLTYFQNEAQLEKSRLLSDRFSAERPKGSFSTLEIQRTEQGDSAMYLCASSSSSGGAGSPLHFGNGTRLTVT.

The rearrangement links TRBV25-1 to TRBJ2-3, with 8 bases aligning to TRBD2. V lost 6 bases and J lost 1; bases outside the gene matches: 12. The CDR3 totals 17 residues. Germline assignment: CDR1 MGHDK and CDR2 SYGVNS. CDR3: CASSGSLGTRGTDTQYF. The CDR3 nucleotides read TGTGCCAGCAGCGGATCCCTCGGGACTAGGGGCACAGATACGCAGTATTTT.

The chain links TRBV9 to TRBJ1-2; D not resolved. This CDR3 comprises 15 residues. Trimming cost V 0 bases and J 4 bases, with 13 bases left between them. CDR1 SGDLS and CDR2 YYNGEE come from the germline V gene. The CDR3 DNA reads TGTGCCAGCAGCGTAGGGCAGGAAAAATTCTATGGCTACACCTTC. Translating it yields CASSVGQEKFYGYTF.

This chain connects TRBV30 to TRBJ2-7; 8 bases fit TRBD2. This CDR3 is built from 13 residues. Germline lookup yields CDR1 GTSNPN and CDR2 SVGIG (reference sequence). Unmatched junction bases numbered 1, after V lost 1 base and J lost 2 bases. The CDR3 nucleotides read TGTGCCTGGAGTGCGGGGGGGCCCTACGAGCAGTACTTC. This sequence encodes CAWSAGGPYEQYF.

This clone turned up a few times. The chain recombines TRBV6-5 with TRBJ1-1, with D possibly being TRBD1 (5 bases). V was clipped by 6 bases and J by 0 bases, with 11 bases between them. Germline CDR1 is MNHEY and CDR2 is SVGAGI. The CDR3 spans 14 residues. CDR3 coding DNA: TGTGCCAGCAGGGGGCAGGAACTGAACACTGAAGCTTTCTTT. Translated: CASRGQELNTEAFF.

V and J are TRBV11-3 and TRBJ1-1, with D possibly TRBD1 on 5 matching bases. The CDR3 consists of 13 residues. The V and J ends lost 1 base and 7 bases respectively, with 10 bases between them. CDR1 is SGHNT and CDR2 is YENEEA in the germline V gene. The CDR3 region has the DNA TGTGCCAGCAGCTTAGCGGCGGGGGTTGAAGCTTTCTTT. This sequence encodes CASSLAAGVEAFF.

On this clone: Other nucleotide sequences in the sample specify the same CDR3. The rearrangement uses TRBV7-2 and TRBJ2-1, with D perhaps TRBD2 (6 bases). This CDR3 has 15 residues. Deletions cut 3 bases from V and 0 bases from J, with 9 bases between. Per the germline V gene, CDR1 is SGHTA and CDR2 is FQGNSA. For the CDR3, the DNA is TGTGCCAGCAGCTTTGGGGGGAGCTCCTACAATGAGCAGTTCTTC. Translating gives CASSFGGSSYNEQFF.